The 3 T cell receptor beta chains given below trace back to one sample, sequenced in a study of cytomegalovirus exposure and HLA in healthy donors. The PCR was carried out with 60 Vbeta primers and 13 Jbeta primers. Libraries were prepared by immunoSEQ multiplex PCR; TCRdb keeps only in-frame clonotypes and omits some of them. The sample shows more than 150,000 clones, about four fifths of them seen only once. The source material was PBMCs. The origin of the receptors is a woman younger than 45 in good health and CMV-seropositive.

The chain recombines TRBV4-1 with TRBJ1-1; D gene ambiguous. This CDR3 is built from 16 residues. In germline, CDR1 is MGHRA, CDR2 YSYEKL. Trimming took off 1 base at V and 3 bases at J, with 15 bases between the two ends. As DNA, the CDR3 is TGCGCCAGCAGCCAAGTTCATGGGGAGTGGGACACTGAAGCTTTCTTT. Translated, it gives CASSQVHGEWDTEAFF.

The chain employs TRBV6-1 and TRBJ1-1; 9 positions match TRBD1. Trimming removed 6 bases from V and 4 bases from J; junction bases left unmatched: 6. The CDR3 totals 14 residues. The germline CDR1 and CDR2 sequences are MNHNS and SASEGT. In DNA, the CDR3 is TGTGCCAGCAGGCGCGACAGGGGGGGCACTGAAGCTTTCTTT. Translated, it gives CASRRDRGGTEAFF.

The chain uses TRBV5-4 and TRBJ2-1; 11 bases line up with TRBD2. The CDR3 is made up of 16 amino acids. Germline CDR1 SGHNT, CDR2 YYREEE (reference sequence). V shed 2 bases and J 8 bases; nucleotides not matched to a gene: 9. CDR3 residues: CASSLSLTSGNYEQFF. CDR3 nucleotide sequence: TGTGCCAGCAGCTTATCCTTGACTAGCGGGAACTATGAGCAGTTCTTC.